The 31 T cell receptor beta chains below come from one sample, sequenced in a study of cytomegalovirus exposure and HLA in healthy donors listed by TCRdb under 2017. Library construction relied on the immunoSEQ multiplex PCR assay. For the multiplex PCR, a mixture combining 60 forward primers for TCR Vbeta segments and 13 reverse primers for TCR Jbeta segments was used. In its TCRdb copy, this immuneACCESS table keeps in-frame sequences only and misses some clones. Where compared with another copy, unresolved V genes explain less than half of these, and the others have no known cause. This sample is represented by a few hundred thousand clones; 80% to 95% of them were singletons. Together, the top ten hold about 1.7% of the sample. The material sequenced was PBMCs. These receptors originate from a girl aged 2-10 years in good health and CMV-seronegative.

The V call is TRBV19, the J call TRBJ1-2; no clear D. Looked up from germline, CDR1 is LNHDA and CDR2 is SQIVND (reference sequence). Trimming removed 10 bases at V and 6 bases at J, with 3 bases between. This CDR3 spans 8 amino acids. The chain's CDR3 is CATDGYTF. The DNA for the CDR3 is TGTGCCACCGATGGCTACACCTTC.

CDR3 loop: CASSVTGGEEKLFF. CDR3 sequence (DNA): TGTGCCAGTAGTGTTACAGGGGGCGAAGAAAAACTGTTTTTT. The genes are TRBV19 and TRBJ1-4, with TRBD1 matching 9 bases. The junction had 6 bases not matched to a gene; V was cut back by 5 bases and J by 8 bases. Germline CDR1 is LNHDA and CDR2 is SQIVND (reference sequence). This CDR3 is built from 14 residues.

The count of this clone is one. The chain links TRBV10-1 to TRBJ2-5, with no clear D. The DNA end is more similar to TRBJ2-7, so the J call may be wrong. Germline V gene data show CDR1 as WNHNN and CDR2 as SYGVQD (reference sequence). This CDR3 region has 13 residues. CDR3 in amino acids: CASSEWDSYEQYF. Written as DNA, the CDR3 is TGCGCCAGCAGTGAGTGGGACTCCTACGAGCAGTACTTC.

The chain combines TRBV2 with TRBJ1-2, with a weak D call TRBD1 (6 bases). Trimming removed 9 bases from V and 4 bases from J, with 15 bases in between. This CDR3 comprises 13 residues. Germline values: CDR1 SNHLY, CDR2 FYNNEI. The CDR3 protein is CARRNTGSYGYTF. The CDR3 DNA reads as TGTGCCAGGCGGAACACAGGGTCCTATGGCTACACCTTC.

The chain is built from TRBV7-9 and TRBJ2-5, with 8 bases identical to TRBD1. The CDR3 contains 16 residues. Germline V lookup: CDR1 SEHNR, CDR2 FQNEAQ (reference sequence). The V gene end was trimmed by 5 bases and the J gene end by 5 bases; junction bases not matched to a gene: 13. CDR3 in DNA: TGTGCCAGCAGCCCCACCGCGCAGGGGGCAAAGGAGACCCAGTACTTC. Its protein product is CASSPTAQGAKETQYF.

CDR3 in amino acids: CASSRPGLAGGDTQYF. DNA for the CDR3: TGTGCCAGCAGCCGTCCTGGACTAGCGGGGGGAGATACGCAGTATTTT. The chain combines TRBV13 with TRBJ2-3; 14 bases agree with TRBD2. V trimming: 5 bases; J trimming: 5 bases; junction bases outside the gene matches: 6. Germline assignment: CDR1 PRHDT and CDR2 FYEKMQ (reference sequence). This CDR3 is built from 16 residues.

This clone was seen a single time. The chain links TRBV15 to TRBJ2-7; 14 nucleotides line up with TRBD2. The CDR3 contains 18 residues. The trim removed 1 base at V and 8 bases at J, leaving 13 bases unmatched. Germline V gives CDR1 LNHNV, CDR2 YYDKDF (reference sequence). CDR3 sequence: CATSRGPGLAGDSRQQYF. CDR3 in DNA: TGTGCCACCAGCAGAGGTCCGGGACTAGCGGGGGATTCCCGTCAGCAGTACTTC.

The chain carries TRBV9 and TRBJ1-3; D is uncertain. This CDR3 is 16 amino acids long. Looked up from germline, CDR1 is SGDLS and CDR2 is YYNGEE. The V end was cut by 4 bases, the J end by 4 bases, with 18 bases between. The CDR3 DNA is TGTGCCAGCAGCCCCAAGATATCGGACTTGGGAAACACCATATATTTT. It yields the protein CASSPKISDLGNTIYF. Using reference TRBV9 and TRBJ1-3 for the parts outside the CDR3, the full variable domain is DSGVTQTPKHLITATGQRVTLRCSPRSGDLSVYWYQQSLDQGLQFLIQYYNGEERAKGNILERFSAQQFPDLHSELNLSSLELGDSALYFCASSPKISDLGNTIYFGEGSWLTVV.

The genes are TRBV20-1 and TRBJ2-3; perhaps TRBD1 as D (6 bases). Germline CDR1 reads DFQATT; CDR2 reads SNEGSKA (reference sequence). Trimming stripped 8 bases from V and 4 bases from J, with 10 bases between. The CDR3 is 11 residues long. The CDR3 region is CSPGEPDTQYF. The CDR3 DNA follows: TGCAGTCCAGGGGAACCAGATACGCAGTATTTT.

The V and J genes are TRBV5-5 and TRBJ1-2, with 9 positions matching TRBD1. Trimming cost V 0 bases and J 6 bases; bases outside gene matches: 6. This CDR3 is built from 15 residues. Germline CDR1 reads SGHKS; CDR2 reads YYEKEE (reference sequence). The CDR3 spells CASSLATGTGHGYTF. CDR3 sequence (DNA): TGTGCCAGCAGCTTGGCAACTGGGACAGGGCATGGCTACACCTTC.

This CDR3 is CASSESSGGTNGYTF. For the CDR3, the DNA is TGCGCCAGCAGTGAGTCGAGTGGGGGGACTAATGGCTACACCTTC. The chain combines TRBV10-1 with TRBJ1-2; TRBD1 is a possible D gene (5 bases). V lost 0 bases and J 6 bases, leaving 14 bases between the germline ends. Germline lookup yields CDR1 WNHNN and CDR2 SYGVQD (reference sequence). The CDR3 contains 15 residues.

This rearrangement joins TRBV9 to TRBJ2-7; D perhaps matches TRBD1 (6 bases). V lost 2 bases, J lost 1 base, and 16 bases lay in between. Germline lookup yields CDR1 SGDLS and CDR2 YYNGEE. The CDR3 is 16 amino acids. The CDR3: CASSVDPTTGSYEQYF. Here the CDR3 DNA reads TGTGCCAGCAGCGTCGACCCGACCACAGGGTCCTACGAGCAGTACTTC. The whole variable domain, remainder taken from reference TRBV9 and TRBJ2-7, is DSGVTQTPKHLITATGQRVTLRCSPRSGDLSVYWYQQSLDQGLQFLIQYYNGEERAKGNILERFSAQQFPDLHSELNLSSLELGDSALYFCASSVDPTTGSYEQYFGPGTRLTVT.

V usage is TRBV12-5 and J usage is TRBJ1-1; maybe TRBD1 (5 bases). Germline-derived CDR1 and CDR2 are LGHNT and FRNRAP. Trimming removed 3 bases from V and 0 bases from J, with 17 bases in between. The length of the CDR3 is 17 residues. CDR3: CASGFQGVGRMNTEAFF. In DNA, the CDR3 is TGTGCTAGTGGTTTCCAGGGTGTGGGGCGAATGAACACTGAAGCTTTCTTT.

The CDR3: CASSVSQDIAGEANEQFF. As DNA, the CDR3 is TGTGCCAGCAGCGTCAGCCAAGACATAGCGGGCGAGGCTAATGAGCAGTTCTTC. J is TRBJ2-1 and V is TRBV9, with TRBD2 identical over 7 bases. The CDR3 runs to 18 residues. CDR1 and CDR2 from the germline V gene are SGDLS and YYNGEE. With V trimmed by 2 bases and J by 7 bases, 18 bases remained unmatched.

This chain connects TRBV30 to TRBJ2-7, with 9 bases identical to TRBD1. The CDR3 consists of 15 residues. The J segment lost 4 bases and the V segment lost 3 bases, leaving 10 bases of the junction unmatched. Germline CDR1 and CDR2: GTSNPN and SVGIG (reference sequence). The CDR3 DNA sequence: TGTGCCTGGAGCTACCCGGGGGACAGGGCATACGAGCAGTACTTC. Translated: CAWSYPGDRAYEQYF.

V is TRBV19 and J is TRBJ2-2, with D perhaps matching TRBD1 (5 bases). The CDR3 extends over 15 amino acids. The germline gives CDR1 LNHDA, CDR2 SQIVND (reference sequence). Trimming took off 3 bases at V and 5 bases at J, with 13 bases between the two ends. The CDR3 protein is CASSIPRRGTGELFF. The CDR3 DNA follows: TGTGCCAGTAGTATCCCTAGAAGGGGTACCGGGGAGCTGTTTTTT.

The chain joins TRBV27 to TRBJ2-3; the D gene is possibly TRBD1 (6 bases). The CDR3 is made up of 16 amino acids. Germline V gene sequence: CDR1 MNHEY, CDR2 SMNVEV (reference sequence). With 2 bases removed from V and 5 bases from J, the gap between germline ends came to 17 bases. The CDR3: CASSLRPDRFGDTQYF. CDR3 bases: TGTGCCAGCAGTTTACGGCCAGACAGGTTTGGAGATACGCAGTATTTT.

V usage is TRBV7-9 and J usage is TRBJ2-3, with D maybe TRBD2 (6 bases). The CDR3 consists of 14 residues. The ends were cut back, 5 bases at V and 2 bases at J, with 11 bases in the middle. Germline CDR1 is SEHNR and CDR2 is FQNEAQ (reference sequence). Written as DNA, the CDR3 is TGTGCCAGCAGCAGAGGGGACTTCACAGATACGCAGTATTTT. Its translation: CASSRGDFTDTQYF.

V is TRBV5-1 and J is TRBJ2-5; 9 nucleotides line up with TRBD2. V was pared by 3 bases and J by 14 bases, with 8 bases of the junction left unmatched. The CDR3 length is 12 residues. Germline-derived CDR1 and CDR2 are SGHRS and YFSETQ. CDR3: CASSSGLAGCYF. Written as DNA, the CDR3 is TGCGCCAGCAGCTCTGGGCTAGCGGGGTGTTACTTC.

This sequence joins TRBV7-2 and TRBJ1-5; maybe TRBD1 (6 bases). From germline, CDR1 is SGHTA and CDR2 FQGNSA. Trimming took off 1 base at V and 7 bases at J, with 17 bases between the two ends. The CDR3 contains 16 residues. In DNA form, the CDR3 reads TGTGCCAGCAGCTTAGGTACAGGGTTTGAGTACCAGCCCCAGCATTTT. Protein sequence: CASSLGTGFEYQPQHF.

This clone came up many times. The V call is TRBV2, the J call TRBJ2-3; 8 positions match TRBD1. Trimming removed 4 bases from V and 4 bases from J; junction bases left unmatched: 4. The CDR3 has 14 amino acids. Germline CDR1 is SNHLY and CDR2 is FYNNEI. As DNA, the CDR3 is TGTGCCAGCAGTGGGGACAGGAGTCCAGATACGCAGTATTTT. This gives the protein CASSGDRSPDTQYF.

Comments on this clone: Other DNA sequences in this specimen translate into the identical CDR3. The chain couples TRBV27 to TRBJ2-2; no reliable D call. Germline CDR1 MNHEY, CDR2 SMNVEV (reference sequence). CDR3 length: 11 amino acids. Between the trimmed V and J ends, which lost 5 bases and 6 bases, there was a span of 4 bases. CDR3 loop: CASSRAGELFF. CDR3 nucleotides: TGTGCCAGCAGTCGCGCCGGGGAGCTGTTTTTT.

In DNA, the CDR3 is TGTGCCTGGAGTGGGAGGTTAGGGTCAGATACGCAGTATTTT. The encoded protein is CAWSGRLGSDTQYF. The chain combines TRBV30 with TRBJ2-3; a possible D gene is TRBD2 (5 bases). CDR3 length: 14 amino acids. Germline values: CDR1 GTSNPN, CDR2 SVGIG (reference sequence). Deletions cut 1 base from V and 4 bases from J, with 12 bases between.

This chain uses TRBV10-3 with TRBJ1-1, with a weak D call TRBD1 (5 bases). Germline V lookup: CDR1 ENHRY, CDR2 SYGVKD. The V and J ends lost 10 bases and 1 base respectively, with 13 bases between them. This CDR3 contains 13 residues. CDR3 nucleotide sequence: TGTGCCACCCAGCGGGGGGGGAACACTGAAGCTTTCTTT. Its protein product is CATQRGGNTEAFF.

The chain is built from TRBV2 and TRBJ1-2, with 7 bases that match TRBD1. V shed 8 bases, J shed 5 bases, and the junction held 11 bases outside the gene matches. Germline CDR1 reads SNHLY; CDR2 reads FYNNEI. The CDR3 has 14 residues. The CDR3 reads CASVGTAIGYGYTF. The CDR3 region has the DNA TGTGCCAGCGTAGGGACAGCAATAGGATATGGCTACACCTTC.

The rearrangement joins TRBV5-5 to TRBJ2-1; TRBD2 is a possible D gene (6 bases). The CDR3 is 12 residues long. The germline V gene encodes CDR1 SGHKS and CDR2 YYEKEE (reference sequence). Trimming stripped 2 bases from V and 8 bases from J, with 8 bases between. CDR3 sequence reads: CASSFGGDEQFF. CDR3 coding DNA: TGTGCCAGCAGCTTCGGGGGAGATGAGCAGTTCTTC.

V gene TRBV20-1 combines with J gene TRBJ2-5, with D hard to call. CDR1 DFQATT and CDR2 SNEGSKA come from the germline V gene (reference sequence). The CDR3 has 10 amino acids. Trimming removed 6 bases at V and 5 bases at J, with 7 bases between. CDR3 region: CSAPLETQYF. As DNA, the CDR3 is TGCAGTGCCCCTTTGGAGACCCAGTACTTC.

V usage is TRBV27 and J usage is TRBJ1-2; D is unclear. Trimming stripped 6 bases from V and 8 bases from J, with 13 bases between. Germline values: CDR1 MNHEY, CDR2 SMNVEV (reference sequence). This CDR3 has 12 amino acids. The CDR3 loop is CASSSGGGGYTF. In DNA, the CDR3 is TGTGCCAGCAGCAGCGGTGGCGGGGGCTACACCTTC.

On this clone itself: Other DNA sequences of this sample code for an identical CDR3. The J gene is TRBJ1-5, the V gene TRBV5-1, with D possibly matching TRBD1 (5 bases). V was shortened by 0 bases and J by 4 bases, with 8 bases between the two germline ends. CDR3 size: 14 residues. Germline CDR1 is SGHRS and CDR2 is YFSETQ. The CDR3 sequence: CASSLGGGNQPQHF. In nucleotides, the CDR3 is TGCGCCAGCAGCTTGGGTGGGGGGAATCAGCCCCAGCATTTT.

The chain is built from TRBV7-9 and TRBJ2-7; D ambiguous. The CDR3 loop spans 12 amino acids. In germline, CDR1 is SEHNR, CDR2 FQNEAQ (reference sequence). Trimming removed 6 bases at V and 0 bases at J, with 6 bases between. Here the CDR3 reads CASSSSSYEQYF. In nucleotides, the CDR3 is TGTGCCAGCAGTAGCTCCTCCTACGAGCAGTACTTC.

The rearrangement joins TRBV7-8 to TRBJ1-5; 10 nucleotides agree with TRBD1. This CDR3 region has 15 residues. Germline V gives CDR1 SGHVS, CDR2 FQNEAQ. After removal of 5 bases from V and 3 bases from J, the junction contained 4 bases not matched to a gene. CDR3 loop: CASSAGQGINQPQHF. CDR3 nucleotide sequence: TGTGCCAGCAGCGCGGGACAGGGGATCAATCAGCCCCAGCATTTT.